This T cell receptor (beta chain) was recorded in a study of T cells in tuberculosis. Whole-study context: A South African cohort included IGRA-negative adolescents, latently infected IGRA-positive adolescents and adults with active tuberculosis.

Study results and caveats: Smaller alpha distances in active tuberculosis partly reflected shorter CDR3-alpha lengths. GMM-specific TCRs were nearer to active tuberculosis alpha repertoires, suggesting expansion.

The method was immunoSEQ multiplex PCR; TCRdb's version includes in-frame clones alone and lacks a portion of them. The sample records 20,000 to 25,000 clones, roughly 88% being singletons. The V and J ends lost 7 bases and 2 bases respectively, with 15 bases between them. Per germline, CDR1 MNHNS and CDR2 SASEGT. CDR3 length: 15 amino acids. Notes on this clone: Its antigen is still unknown.

As to time point: new active TB diagnosis, blood taken before or within 7 days of starting treatment. Positive smear microscopy and/or M. tuberculosis culture confirmed active disease. The receptor's source is an adult with tuberculosis. V is TRBV6-1 and J is TRBJ1-5; D gene uncertain. Sequencing was performed on PBMCs, taken at tuberculosis diagnosis. In DNA, the CDR3 is TGTGCCAGCACCCTGGGAGGAGGCGGCAATCAGCCCCAGCATTTT. It encodes CASTLGGGGNQPQHF.